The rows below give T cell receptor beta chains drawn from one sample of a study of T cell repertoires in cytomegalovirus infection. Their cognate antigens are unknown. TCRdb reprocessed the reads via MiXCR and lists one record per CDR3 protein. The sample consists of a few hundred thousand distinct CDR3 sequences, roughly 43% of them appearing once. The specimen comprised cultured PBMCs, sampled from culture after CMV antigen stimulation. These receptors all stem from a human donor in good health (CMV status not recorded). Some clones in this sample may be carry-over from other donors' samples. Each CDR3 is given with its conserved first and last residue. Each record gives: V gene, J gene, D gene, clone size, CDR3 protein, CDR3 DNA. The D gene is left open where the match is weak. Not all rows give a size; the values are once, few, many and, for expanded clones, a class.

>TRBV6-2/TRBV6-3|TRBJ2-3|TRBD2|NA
CASSDPSPGSGRYTDTQYF
TGTGCCAGCAGTGACCCCTCCCCTGGTAGCGGGAGGTACACAGATACGCAGTATTTT
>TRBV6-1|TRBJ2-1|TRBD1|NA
CASRRMGQGPVAPFNEQFF
TGTGCCAGCAGACGAATGGGACAGGGGCCTGTTGCCCCCTTCAATGAGCAGTTCTTC
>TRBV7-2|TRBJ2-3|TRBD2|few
CASRAPRGGNTDTQYF
TGTGCCAGCAGGGCGCCCCGGGGGGGAAACACAGATACGCAGTATTTT
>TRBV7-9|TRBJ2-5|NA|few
CASSSTLRQETQYF
TGTGCCAGCAGCTCGACCCTGAGGCAAGAGACCCAGTACTTC
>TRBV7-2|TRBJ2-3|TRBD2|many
CASSLAPAGVADTQYF
TGTGCCAGCAGCTTAGCGCCCGCGGGGGTGGCAGATACGCAGTATTTT
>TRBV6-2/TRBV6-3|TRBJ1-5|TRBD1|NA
CASRDIRGQGNNQPQHF
TGTGCCAGCAGGGACATTCGGGGACAGGGGAACAATCAGCCCCAGCATTTT
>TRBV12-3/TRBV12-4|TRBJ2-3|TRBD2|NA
CASSLDPWGLDFTDTQYF
TGTGCCAGCAGCCTAGATCCGTGGGGACTAGACTTCACAGATACGCAGTATTTT
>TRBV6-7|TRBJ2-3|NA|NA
CASRLHPPRGQGTDTQYF
TGTGCCAGCAGGTTACACCCCCCGAGGGGCCAGGGTACAGATACGCAGTATTTT
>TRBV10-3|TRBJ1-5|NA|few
CAISESQGGGSNQPQHF
TGTGCCATCAGTGAGTCCCAGGGTGGAGGGAGCAATCAGCCCCAGCATTTT
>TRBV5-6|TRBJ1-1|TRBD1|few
CASSGQTNTEAFF
TGTGCCAGCTCGGGACAGACGAACACTGAAGCTTTCTTT
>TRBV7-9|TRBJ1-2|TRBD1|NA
CASSTTGGAYGYTF
TGTGCCAGCAGCACCACAGGGGGCGCCTATGGCTACACCTTC
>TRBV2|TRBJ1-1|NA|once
CTQPPGTANTEAFF
TGTACCCAGCCCCCCGGGACGGCGAACACTGAAGCTTTCTTT
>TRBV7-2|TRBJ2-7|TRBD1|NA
CASSLTPNPGQGDEQYF
TGTGCCAGCAGTCTCACCCCAAACCCGGGACAGGGGGATGAGCAGTACTTC
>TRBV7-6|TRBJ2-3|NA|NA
CASSLGLGSRELGTDTQYF
TGTGCCAGCAGCTTAGGCCTTGGGAGCCGGGAGTTGGGCACAGATACGCAGTATTTT
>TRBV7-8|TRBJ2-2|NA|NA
CASSLVLTGELFF
TGTGCCAGCAGCTTAGTGCTCACCGGGGAGCTGTTTTTT
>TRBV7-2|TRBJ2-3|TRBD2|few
CASSLGVSGVDTQYF
TGTGCCAGCAGCTTAGGGGTTAGCGGGGTCGATACGCAGTATTTT
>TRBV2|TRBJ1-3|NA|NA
CASTGTARNTIYF
TGTGCCAGCACTGGGACCGCGAGAAACACCATATATTTT
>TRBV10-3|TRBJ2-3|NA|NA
CAITAGQTRDDTQYF
TGTGCCATCACAGCGGGACAAACGCGGGACGATACGCAGTATTTT
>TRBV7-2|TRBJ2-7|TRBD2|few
CASSFSREGSLYEQYF
TGTGCCAGCAGCTTCTCGAGGGAGGGAAGTCTCTACGAGCAGTACTTC
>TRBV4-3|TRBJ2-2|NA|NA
CASSQDSLVYPTPNFGELFF
TGCGCCAGCAGCCAAGACTCACTAGTTTACCCAACACCAAACTTCGGGGAGCTGTTTTTT
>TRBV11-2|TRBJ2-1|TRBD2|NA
CASRAIAGGLHYGNEQFF
TGTGCCAGCAGAGCAATAGCGGGGGGGCTCCACTACGGCAATGAGCAGTTCTTC
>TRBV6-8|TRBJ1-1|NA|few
CASTSRGGRNTEAFF
TGTGCCAGCACCAGTCGGGGGGGTCGGAACACTGAAGCTTTCTTT
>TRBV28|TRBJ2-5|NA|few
CASSLTIGQVGETQYF
TGTGCCAGCAGCTTAACAATTGGGCAAGTGGGAGAGACCCAGTACTTC
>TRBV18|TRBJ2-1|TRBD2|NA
CASSPPTSGGHEQFF
TGTGCCAGCTCACCACCGACTAGCGGGGGGCATGAGCAGTTCTTC
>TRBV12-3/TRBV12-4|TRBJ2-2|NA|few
CASSGTDTGELFF
TGTGCCAGCTCTGGGACGGACACCGGGGAGCTGTTTTTT
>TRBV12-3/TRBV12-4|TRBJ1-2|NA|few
CASSPGGLGGYTF
TGTGCCAGCAGTCCTGGAGGACTGGGAGGCTACACCTTC
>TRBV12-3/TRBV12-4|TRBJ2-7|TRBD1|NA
CASSSRQGRVYEQYF
TGTGCCAGCAGTTCGCGACAGGGTAGAGTCTACGAGCAGTACTTC
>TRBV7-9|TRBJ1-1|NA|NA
CASTLRGGMNTEAFF
TGTGCCAGCACCCTTAGGGGGGGAATGAACACTGAAGCTTTCTTT
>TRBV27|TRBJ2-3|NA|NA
CASSPSDYTDTQYF
TGTGCCAGCAGTCCCTCGGACTACACAGATACGCAGTATTTT
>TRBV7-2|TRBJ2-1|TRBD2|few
CASSLRGGGSEQFF
TGTGCCAGCAGCTTGCGTGGGGGGGGTAGTGAGCAGTTCTTC
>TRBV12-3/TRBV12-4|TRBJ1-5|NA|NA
CASSGDNQPQHF
TGTGCCAGCAGTGGCGACAATCAGCCCCAGCATTTT
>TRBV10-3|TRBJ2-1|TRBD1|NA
CATGTGGRNEQFF
TGTGCCACCGGGACAGGGGGCCGTAATGAGCAGTTCTTC
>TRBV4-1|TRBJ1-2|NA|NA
CASSQDTPAGDYGYTF
TGCGCCAGCAGCCAAGATACGCCGGCGGGGGACTATGGCTACACCTTC
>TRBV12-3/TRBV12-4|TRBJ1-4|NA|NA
CAGSPSTGGEKLFF
TGTGCCGGCAGTCCATCTACCGGCGGGGAAAAACTGTTTTTT
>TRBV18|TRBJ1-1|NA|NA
CASSPGVQNTEAFF
TGTGCCAGCTCACCGGGGGTTCAGAACACTGAAGCTTTCTTT
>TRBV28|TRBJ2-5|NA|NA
CASSSVGTQYF
TGTGCCAGCAGTTCCGTGGGGACCCAGTACTTC
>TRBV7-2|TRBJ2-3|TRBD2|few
CASSLGTAGGPRVSYTQYF
TGTGCCAGCAGCTTAGGCACAGCGGGAGGGCCGAGAGTGAGCTATACGCAGTATTTT
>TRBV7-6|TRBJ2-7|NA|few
CASSSASESHEQYF
TGTGCCAGCAGCTCCGCCTCGGAGTCCCACGAGCAGTACTTC
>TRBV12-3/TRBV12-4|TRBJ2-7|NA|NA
CASAKVDEQYF
TGTGCCAGCGCGAAGGTCGACGAGCAGTACTTC
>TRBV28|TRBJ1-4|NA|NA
CASSSPTATNEKLFF
TGTGCCAGCAGTTCCCCGACGGCAACTAATGAAAAACTGTTTTTT
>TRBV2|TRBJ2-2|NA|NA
CASKGAGELFF
TGTGCCAGCAAGGGGGCCGGGGAGCTGTTTTTT
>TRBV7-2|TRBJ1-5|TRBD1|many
CASSRTGDQPQHF
TGTGCCAGCAGCAGGACAGGGGATCAGCCCCAGCATTTT
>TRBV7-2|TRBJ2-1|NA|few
CASSLAANSYNEQFF
TGTGCCAGCAGCTTAGCAGCCAACTCCTACAATGAGCAGTTCTTC
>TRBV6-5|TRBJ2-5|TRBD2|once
CASSSTGTRRVLSETQYF
TGTGCCAGCAGTTCCACCGGGACTAGGAGGGTTCTGTCGGAGACCCAGTACTTC
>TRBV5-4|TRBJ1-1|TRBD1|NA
CASSGGAGGLWTEAFF
TGTGCCAGCAGCGGGGGGGCAGGGGGCTTGTGGACTGAAGCTTTCTTT
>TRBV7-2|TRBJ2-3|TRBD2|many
CASSLSASGSPFLTQYF
TGTGCCAGCAGCTTATCGGCTAGCGGGAGCCCCTTTCTTACGCAGTATTTT
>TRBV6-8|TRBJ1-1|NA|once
CASSYLNTGWRSFTEAFF
TGTGCCAGCAGTTACCTAAACACGGGCTGGAGGAGTTTCACTGAAGCTTTCTTT
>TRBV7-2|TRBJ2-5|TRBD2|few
CASSIKRGGRETQYF
TGTGCCAGCAGCATAAAGCGGGGGGGTAGGGAGACCCAGTACTTC
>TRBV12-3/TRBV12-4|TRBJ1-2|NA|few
CASSLALGPTQLF
TGTGCCAGCAGTTTAGCGCTAGGGCCAACACAATTATTC
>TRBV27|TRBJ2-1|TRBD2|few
CASTLGTSGVFGEQFF
TGTGCCAGCACCCTAGGGACTAGCGGGGTTTTCGGTGAGCAGTTCTTC
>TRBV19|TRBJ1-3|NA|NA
CASSITGLGGFPGNTIYF
TGTGCCAGTAGTATAACGGGCTTAGGAGGATTCCCTGGAAACACCATATATTTT